Sequencing of this T cell receptor (beta chain) was carried out in a study of blood T cell repertoires in COVID-19 (dated by TCRdb to the early 2020s). Study-level background: Collaborator samples came from the United States, Italy and Spain and covered acute and convalescent phases of COVID-19. The prospective study material was composed of cDNA or gDNA derived from T cells, B-cell-depleted T cells, or PBMCs. Deeply sampled blood TCRbeta repertoires from subjects exposed to, actively infected with, or recovered from COVID-19 were included in the dataset. A freely available public database, intended as a resource for researchers studying the immune response to SARS-CoV-2, is where the repertoires were released. Samples were obtained from the ongoing ImmuneRACE study (first 160 participants) and from over 1,000 subjects provided by 6 global collaborators. Sample metadata almost always included a de-identified subject ID, COVID-19 status, age in years and sex. HLA class I and class II types, where available, came from metadata supplied by the sample provider rather than from assay-based typing. General findings and caveats noted by the study authors: The amount of clinical and demographic metadata varied by source and participant and was provided uncurated.

TCRbeta CDR3 regions were amplified from genomic DNA using the immunoSEQ Assay, a bias-controlled multiplex PCR. The original pipeline was this. The number of nucleated cells in each sample was estimated by amplification of reference gene primers within the assay. To quantify the absolute abundance of each unique TCRbeta CDR3 rearrangement, sequence reads were collapsed and filtered. For each sample, productive Simpson clonality was calculated by taking the square root of Simpson's diversity index across productive rearrangements. The immuneACCESS repertoire file appears here via TCRdb, limited to in-frame rearrangements. These files lack a portion of the clones; in checked studies, under half of the deficit traces to unresolved V genes, and the cause of the others is not known. Clonal size and the V and J genes are those of that table, whereas D and trimming came from the DNA. A total of about 320,000 clones appear in this sample, about 82% of them only once. The ten biggest clones cover roughly 7% of the sample.

Each collaborating institution followed its own protocols to collect whole blood in K2EDTA tubes. For TCRbeta analysis, collaborator samples were shipped as frozen whole blood, as isolated PBMCs, or as DNA extracted from either sample type. About this clone itself: The target of this receptor is not known. Qualities for individual bases were not recorded, and no much larger clone is one base off.

The sample consisted of peripheral blood. The TCR originated in a human donor in a cohort sampled during active COVID-19.

The CDR3 reads as follows: CAISESMYSAEAFF. Read as DNA, the sequence is TGTGCCATCAGTGAGTCGATGTATTCGGCTGAAGCTTTCTTT. The V gene is TRBV10-3 and the J gene is TRBJ1-1, with no confident D gene call. The CDR3 numbers 14 residues from cysteine through phenylalanine. The read is trimmed to its CDR3 DNA, 42 bases read in frame from base 1. Looking up the germline V gene yields CDR1 ENHRY and CDR2 SYGVKD. Deletion took 0 bases off V and 6 bases off J, with a span of 11 bases between the germline ends.